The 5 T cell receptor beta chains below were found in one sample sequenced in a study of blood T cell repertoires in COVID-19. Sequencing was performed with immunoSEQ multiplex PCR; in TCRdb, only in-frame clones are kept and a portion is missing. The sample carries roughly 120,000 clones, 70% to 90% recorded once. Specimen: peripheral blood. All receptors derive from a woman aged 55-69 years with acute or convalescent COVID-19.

The CDR3 sequence is CASSLEGTGNTEAFF. In DNA, the CDR3 is TGTGCCAGCAGCCTGGAGGGGACGGGGAACACTGAAGCTTTCTTT. This chain links TRBV3-1 (or the pseudogene TRBV3-2) with TRBJ1-1, with D perhaps TRBD1 (5 bases). The CDR3 loop spans 15 amino acids. Between the trimmed V and J ends, which lost 4 bases and 1 base, there was a span of 13 bases. CDR1 and CDR2 from the germline V gene are LGHDT and YNNKEL (reference sequence).

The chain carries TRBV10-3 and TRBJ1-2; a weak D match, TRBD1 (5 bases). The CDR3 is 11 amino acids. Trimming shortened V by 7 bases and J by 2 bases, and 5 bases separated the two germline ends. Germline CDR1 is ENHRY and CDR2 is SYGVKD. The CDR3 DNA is TGTGCCATCAAGGGGAACTATGGCTACACCTTC. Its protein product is CAIKGNYGYTF.

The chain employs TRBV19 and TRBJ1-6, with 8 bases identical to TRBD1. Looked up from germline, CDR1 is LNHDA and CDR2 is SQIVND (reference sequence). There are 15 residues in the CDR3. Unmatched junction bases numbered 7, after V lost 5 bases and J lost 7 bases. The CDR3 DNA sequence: TGTGCCAGTAGTGGGCAGGGGGCGCAGAATTCACCCCTCCACTTT. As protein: CASSGQGAQNSPLHF.

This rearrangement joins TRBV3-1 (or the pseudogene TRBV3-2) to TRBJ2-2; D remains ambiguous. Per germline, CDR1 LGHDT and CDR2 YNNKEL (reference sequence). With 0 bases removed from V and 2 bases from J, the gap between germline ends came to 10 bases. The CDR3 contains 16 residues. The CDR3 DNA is TGTGCCAGCAGCCAAGATGAGGTTTTTAACACCGGGGAGCTGTTTTTT. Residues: CASSQDEVFNTGELFF.

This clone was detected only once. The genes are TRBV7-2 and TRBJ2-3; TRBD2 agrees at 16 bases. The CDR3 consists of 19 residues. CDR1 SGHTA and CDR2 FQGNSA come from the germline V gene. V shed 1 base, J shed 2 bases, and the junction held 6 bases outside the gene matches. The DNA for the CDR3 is TGTGCCAGCAGCTTAGTGGGACTAGCGGGGGGGCCTTTCACAGATACGCAGTATTTT. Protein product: CASSLVGLAGGPFTDTQYF. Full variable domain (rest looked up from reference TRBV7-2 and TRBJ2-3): GAGVSQSPSNKVTEKGKDVELRCDPISGHTALYWYRQSLGQGLEFLIYFQGNSAPDKSGLPSDRFSAERTGGSVSTLTIQRTQQEDSAVYLCASSLVGLAGGPFTDTQYFGPGTRLTVL.